This TCR beta chain was found in a study of cytotoxic CD8 clonotypes in ibrutinib-treated CLL. As for the study in general: By median around 70 months, roughly twelve had progressed and about 14 stayed remitted; responses had been 2 complete and 24 partial.

The protocol was immunoSEQ multiplex PCR, while the TCRdb copy is restricted to in-frame clones and leaves out a portion. The sample lists about 250,000 clones; roughly 74% were seen once. This CDR3 spans 15 amino acids. Trimming shortened V by 0 bases and J by 3 bases, and 9 bases separated the two germline ends. The V gene's germline CDR1 is MNHEY and CDR2 SVGAGI. This clonotype originated in a human donor with chronic lymphocytic leukemia. The chain links TRBV6-5 to TRBJ2-1; D uncertain. The sample consisted of PBMCs, taken after 24 months of ibrutinib treatment. The CDR3 sequence: CASSYSRAGYNEQFF. The DNA of the CDR3 is TGTGCCAGCAGTTACTCCCGGGCCGGCTACAATGAGCAGTTCTTC.